This TCR beta chain was documented in a study of blood T cell repertoires in COVID-19 (dated by TCRdb to the early 2020s). Context from the whole study: Collaborator samples came from the United States, Italy and Spain and covered acute and convalescent phases of COVID-19. A freely available public database, intended as a resource for researchers studying the immune response to SARS-CoV-2, is where the repertoires were released. Sample metadata almost always included a de-identified subject ID, COVID-19 status, age in years and sex. Deeply sampled blood TCRbeta repertoires from subjects exposed to, actively infected with, or recovered from COVID-19 were included in the dataset. The prospective study material was composed of cDNA or gDNA derived from T cells, B-cell-depleted T cells, or PBMCs. The samples were drawn from two sources: the first 160 participants of the ongoing ImmuneRACE study, and approximately 1,300 subjects contributed by 6 global collaborators. HLA class I and class II types, where available, came from metadata supplied by the sample provider rather than from assay-based typing. Study-level results and caveats: The quantity of clinical and demographic metadata differed by source and by participant and was supplied without curation.

Comments on this clone: There is no known antigen for this receptor. It has no much larger one-base neighbor in the sample; base qualities were not kept.

TCRbeta CDR3 regions were amplified from genomic DNA by means of the immunoSEQ Assay, a bias-controlled multiplex PCR. The authors' analysis ran thus. Within the assay, amplification of reference gene primers was used to estimate how many nucleated cells each sample contained. Sequence reads were collapsed and filtered to measure the absolute abundance of every unique TCRbeta CDR3 rearrangement. For each sample, productive Simpson clonality was calculated by taking the square root of Simpson's diversity index across productive rearrangements. TCRdb retrieved this table from immuneACCESS and kept in-frame rearrangements only. Not all clones are present; in checked studies, unresolved V genes account for under half, and no reason is known for the remainder. The D gene and trimming were derived from the DNA, and the V and J assignments and clone size from that table. This sample holds about 120,000 clones; 80% to 90% were observed only once. Around a quarter of the sample belongs to the ten largest clones.

Collaborating institutions collected whole blood in K2EDTA tubes following their own protocols. For TCRbeta analysis, collaborators shipped samples in one of three forms: frozen whole blood, isolated PBMCs, or DNA extracted from either of those sample types. The clonotype originates from a man between 65 and 85 years old with active or convalescent COVID-19. The sequencing input was peripheral blood.

The sequence in DNA is TGTGCCAGCCTTAGCGGAGGACGGTTAAACACTGAAGCTTTCTTT. The resulting protein is CASLSGGRLNTEAFF. The chain joins TRBV28 to TRBJ1-1; no D gene call is confident. A distance of 18 bases separates the germline ends of V and J, which lose 8 bases and 2 bases respectively. According to the germline V gene, CDR1 reads MDHEN and CDR2 reads SYDVKM. Reading from cysteine to phenylalanine, the CDR3 counts 15 amino acids. Only the CDR3 portion is preserved as DNA: 45 bases, with reading frame beginning at the first base.